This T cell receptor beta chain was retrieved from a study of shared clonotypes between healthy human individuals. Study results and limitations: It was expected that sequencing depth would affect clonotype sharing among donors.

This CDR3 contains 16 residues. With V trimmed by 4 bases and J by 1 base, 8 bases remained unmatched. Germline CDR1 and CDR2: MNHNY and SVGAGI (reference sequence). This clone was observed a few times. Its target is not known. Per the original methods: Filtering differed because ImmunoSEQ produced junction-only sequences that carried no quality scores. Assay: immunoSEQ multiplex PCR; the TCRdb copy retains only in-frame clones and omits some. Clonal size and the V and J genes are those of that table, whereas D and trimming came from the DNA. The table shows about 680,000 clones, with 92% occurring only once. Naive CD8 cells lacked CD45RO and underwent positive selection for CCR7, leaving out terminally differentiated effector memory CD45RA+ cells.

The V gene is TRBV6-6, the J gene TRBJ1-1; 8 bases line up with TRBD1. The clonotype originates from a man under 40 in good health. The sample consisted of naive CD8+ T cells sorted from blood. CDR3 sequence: CASSSPGTGGNTEAFF. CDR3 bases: TGTGCCAGCAGTTCCCCGGGGACAGGCGGGAACACTGAAGCTTTCTTT.